There are a few counts of the clone carrying this T cell receptor (beta chain). Its specificity is not known. Germline CDR1 is LNHDA and CDR2 is SQIVND (reference sequence). V dropped 5 bases and J dropped 1 base, with 6 bases sitting between them. This CDR3 is 12 amino acids long. This sample was included in a study of OX40 agonist ivuxolimab in advanced cancers. Only in-frame clones appear in the TCRdb table, and some are missing; sequencing was by immunoSEQ multiplex PCR. The sample consists of roughly 71,000 clones, 90% to 95% of them appearing once. General study findings and limits: The study found that CD8+ T cells averaged more expanded clones than CD4+. Dosing at 0.1 to 3.0 mg/kg was accompanied by clonal expansion of CD4+ and CD8+ blood T cells by week 6.

The sample was CD4+ or CD8+ T cells sorted from blood, taken in a trial of the OX40 agonist ivuxolimab. This sequence originates from an adult with an advanced solid tumor such as melanoma, head and neck, liver or kidney cancer. The chain combines TRBV19 with TRBJ2-7; no definite D call. CDR3 coding DNA: TGTGCCAGTAGTCATCCTTCCTACGAGCAGTACTTC. This translates into CASSHPSYEQYF. The full variable domain, with the rest looked up from reference TRBV19 and TRBJ2-7, is DGGITQSPKYLFRKEGQNVTLSCEQNLNHDAMYWYRQDPGQGLRLIYYSQIVNDFQKGDIAEGYSVSREKKESFPLTVTSAQKNPTAFYLCASSHPSYEQYFGPGTRLTVT.